This TCR beta chain was found in a study of CD8 T cells in ankylosing spondylitis. TCRdb re-derived calls from the 5' RACE reads in MiXCR, one entry per CDR3 protein. The top ten clones hold 13% to 15% of a sample with about 150,000 distinct CDR3 sequences, roughly 44% of them seen once. Findings and caveats of the study: Characteristic, it appeared, of ankylosing spondylitis blood was a TCR beta motif of fewer than 10 highly homologous variants. Some of the motif variants had earlier been found in reactive arthritis patients' fluid and blood. Disease-linked clones proved CD8+ and comparatively uncommon in peripheral blood.

On this clonotype itself: Its antigen is unidentified.

Germline values: CDR1 SGHTA, CDR2 FQGTGA. The CDR3 is 17 residues long. Trimming took 2 bases from V and 8 from J, leaving 21 bases between them. The sample was synovial fluid, either unsorted or a sorted T cell fraction (not recorded which). This clonotype was obtained from a male donor with ankylosing spondylitis. The chain employs TRBV7-3 and TRBJ1-4, with a possible D match to TRBD1 (5 bases). CDR3 sequence reads: CASSLGPPGSGNEKLFF. As DNA, the CDR3 is TGTGCCAGCAGCTTAGGGCCCCCAGGGTCTGGGAACGAAAAACTGTTTTTT.